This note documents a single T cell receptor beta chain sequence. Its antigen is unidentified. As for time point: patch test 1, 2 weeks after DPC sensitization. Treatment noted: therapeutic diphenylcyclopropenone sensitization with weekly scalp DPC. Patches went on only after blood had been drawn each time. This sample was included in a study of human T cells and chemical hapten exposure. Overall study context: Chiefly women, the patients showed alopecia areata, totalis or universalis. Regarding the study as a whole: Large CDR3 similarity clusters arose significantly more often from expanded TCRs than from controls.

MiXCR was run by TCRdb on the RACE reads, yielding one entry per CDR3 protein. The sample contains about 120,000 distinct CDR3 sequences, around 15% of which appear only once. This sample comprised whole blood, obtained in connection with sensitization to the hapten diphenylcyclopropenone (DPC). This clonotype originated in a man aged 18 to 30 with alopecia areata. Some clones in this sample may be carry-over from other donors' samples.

CDR3 in amino acids: CASSPQRNEQFF. The CDR3 bases are TGTGCCAGCAGTCCCCAGCGCAATGAGCAGTTCTTC. The chain carries TRBV27 and TRBJ2-1; D is uncertain. Germline assignment: CDR1 MNHEY and CDR2 SMNVEV (reference sequence). The CDR3 is 12 amino acids. Between the trimmed V and J ends, which lost 5 bases and 6 bases, there was a span of 8 bases.